The clone carrying this T cell receptor (beta chain) was observed at least ten times. Antigen: not known. TCRdb re-clonotyped the PCR reads through MiXCR. The sample lists tens of thousands of clones; under 20% were seen once. The V gene's germline CDR1 is SEHNR and CDR2 FQNEAQ (reference sequence). The trim removed 3 bases at V and 5 bases at J, leaving 8 bases unmatched. The CDR3 consists of 15 residues. This entry comes from a study of metastatic and nonmetastatic thyroid tumors. Patients had received no treatment of any kind before thyroid surgery. Study-level results: TCR beta diversity was reportedly significantly higher in malignant thyroid tumors than benign nodules, in blood and tumor.

The chain is built from TRBV7-9 and TRBJ2-7; TRBD2 agrees at 9 bases. This receptor was identified in a female donor with papillary thyroid cancer or a benign thyroid nodule (not recorded which). Some clones in this sample may be carry-over from other donors' samples. The sample consisted of blood. The chain's CDR3 is CASSFLSGSGNEQYF. For the CDR3, the DNA is TGTGCCAGCAGCTTCCTTAGCGGGAGCGGCAACGAGCAGTACTTC.